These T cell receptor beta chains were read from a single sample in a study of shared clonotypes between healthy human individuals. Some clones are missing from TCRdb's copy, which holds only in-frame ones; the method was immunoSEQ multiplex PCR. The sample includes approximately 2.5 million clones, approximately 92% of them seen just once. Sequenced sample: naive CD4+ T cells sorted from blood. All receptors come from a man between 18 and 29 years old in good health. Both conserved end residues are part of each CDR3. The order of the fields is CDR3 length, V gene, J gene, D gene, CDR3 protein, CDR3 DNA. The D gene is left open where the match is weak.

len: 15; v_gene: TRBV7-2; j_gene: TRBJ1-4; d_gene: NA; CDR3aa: CASSDRRGGGEKLFF; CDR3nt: TGTGCCAGCAGCGATCGACGTGGCGGAGGTGAAAAACTGTTTTTT
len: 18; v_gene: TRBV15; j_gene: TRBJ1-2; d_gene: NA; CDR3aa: CATSHGGAATLSNYGYTF; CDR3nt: TGTGCCACCAGCCATGGGGGGGCGGCCACCCTTTCTAACTATGGCTACACCTTC
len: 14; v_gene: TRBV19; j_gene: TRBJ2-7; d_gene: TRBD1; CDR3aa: CASSPSDRAYEQYF; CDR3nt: TGTGCCAGTAGTCCATCGGACAGGGCCTACGAGCAGTACTTC
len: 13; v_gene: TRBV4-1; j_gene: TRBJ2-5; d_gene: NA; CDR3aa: CASSQAQWETQYF; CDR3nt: TGCGCCAGCAGCCAAGCCCAATGGGAGACCCAGTACTTC
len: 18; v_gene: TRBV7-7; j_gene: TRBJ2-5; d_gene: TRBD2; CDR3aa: CASSLLLGSGGKMETQYF; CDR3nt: TGTGCTAGCAGCTTACTTCTTGGGAGCGGGGGGAAGATGGAGACCCAGTACTTC
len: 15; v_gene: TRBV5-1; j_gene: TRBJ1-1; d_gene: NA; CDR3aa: CASSLERASNTEAFF; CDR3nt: TGCGCCAGCAGCTTGGAGCGGGCCTCGAACACTGAAGCTTTCTTT
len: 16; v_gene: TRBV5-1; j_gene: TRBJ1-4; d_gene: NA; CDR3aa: CASSLDAGATVEKLFF; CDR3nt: TGCGCCAGCAGCTTGGATGCAGGGGCCACAGTTGAAAAACTGTTTTTT
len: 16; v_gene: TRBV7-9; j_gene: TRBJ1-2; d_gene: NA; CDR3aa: CASSLIGGVRDYGYTF; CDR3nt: TGTGCCAGCAGCTTAATTGGGGGCGTTAGGGACTATGGCTACACCTTC
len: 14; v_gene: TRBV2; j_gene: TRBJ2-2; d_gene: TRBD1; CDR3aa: CASSSRGFGGELFF; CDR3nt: TGTGCCAGCAGTTCCAGGGGGTTTGGCGGGGAGCTGTTTTTT
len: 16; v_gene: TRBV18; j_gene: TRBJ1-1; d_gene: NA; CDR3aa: CASSPLTRNGNTEAFF; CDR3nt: TGTGCCAGCTCACCACTAACTCGCAATGGGAACACTGAAGCTTTCTTT